The clone carrying this T cell receptor beta chain was observed at least ten times. All patients were treatment-naive before thyroid surgery. TCRdb reprocessed the PCR reads via MiXCR. The sample comprises 53,000 or so clones, approximately 22% of which are singletons, and about 3.9% rests with the top ten. These data originate in a study of metastatic and nonmetastatic thyroid tumors. Trimming removed 0 bases from V and 2 bases from J, with 11 bases in between. Per germline, CDR1 SGHRS and CDR2 YFSETQ. The CDR3 spans 15 residues. Sequencing was carried out using blood. The chain has TRBV5-1 and TRBJ2-5, with D possibly called TRBD1 or TRBD2 (5 bases each). The sequence was collected from a female donor with papillary thyroid cancer or a benign thyroid nodule (not recorded which). Some clones in this sample may be carry-over from other donors' samples. The CDR3 DNA is TGCGCCAGCAGCTTGGCCGGGACCCCGCAAGAGACCCAGTACTTC. Translated: CASSLAGTPQETQYF.